The 23 T cell receptor beta chains listed next were all sequenced from one sample in a study of breast tumors, draining lymph nodes, adjacent tissues. TCRdb analysed the multiplex PCR reads with MiXCR anew, one entry per CDR3 protein. The table records around 190,000 distinct CDR3 sequences, roughly a third of them present only once. The lymph nodes were axillary draining lymph nodes from breast cancer patients. Sequencing was carried out using axillary lymph node tissue. The receptor source for this set is a female donor with breast cancer. Some clones in this sample may be carry-over from other donors' samples.

This clonotype has at least ten counts. V and J are TRBV19 and TRBJ1-2; TRBD1 might be the D (6 bases). Germline V CDR1 and CDR2: LNHDA, SQIVND (reference sequence). The CDR3 is 14 residues long. The V gene lost 1 base and the J gene lost 4 bases, with 10 bases spanning the gap. The CDR3: CASSIGAGAYGYTF. The CDR3 coding sequence is TGTGCCAGTAGTATAGGGGCAGGGGCCTATGGCTACACCTTC.

Many counts were recorded for this clonotype. This sequence joins TRBV10-3 and TRBJ2-3; 13 bases align to TRBD2. Germline CDR1 and CDR2: ENHRY and SYGVKD. CDR3 length equals 16 residues. V lost 3 bases and J lost 2; bases outside the gene matches: 2. CDR3 sequence (DNA): TGTGCCATCAGTGAAGGGACTAGCGGGATCACAGATACGCAGTATTTT. This sequence encodes CAISEGTSGITDTQYF.

This clonotype has a count of ten or more. CDR3 region: CASSPGTIGGEQYF. CDR3 sequence (DNA): TGTGCCAGTAGTCCTGGGACGATCGGAGGCGAGCAGTACTTC. This chain connects TRBV19 to TRBJ2-7; either TRBD1 or TRBD2 may fit D (5 bases each). CDR3 length equals 14 residues. The germline V and J ends were trimmed by 5 bases and 6 bases, with 17 bases remaining between them. Germline V gives CDR1 LNHDA, CDR2 SQIVND (reference sequence).

This clonotype was picked up many times. The V and J genes are TRBV5-6 and TRBJ2-7, with TRBD2 identical over 7 bases. The CDR3 is 15 amino acids. The ends lost 3 bases at V and 0 bases at J; junction bases unmatched: 6. CDR1 SGHDT and CDR2 YYEEEE come from the germline V gene. Written as DNA, the CDR3 is TGTGCCAGCAGCTGGGGGAGGGCAACCTCCTACGAGCAGTACTTC. This encodes CASSWGRATSYEQYF.

This clonotype was seen many times. CDR3 DNA: TGTGCCAGCAGTTACAAAGAACAGGTCCCAGCCATCACTGGAAACACCATATATTTT. Its translation: CASSYKEQVPAITGNTIYF. V and J are TRBV6-7 and TRBJ1-3; TRBD1 might be the D (5 bases). TRBV6-7 is noted as an ORF with a role that remains uncertain. The CDR3 has 19 amino acids. Trimming pared 2 bases from V and 2 bases from J, leaving 22 bases between.

In its sample, this clonotype was seen many times. The V gene is TRBV3-1, the J gene TRBJ2-2; no firm D call. Trimming cost V 1 base and J 2 bases, with 2 bases left between them. Germline V gene data show CDR1 as LGHDT and CDR2 as YNNKEL (reference sequence). CDR3 length: 13 residues. CDR3 region: CASSQVNTGELFF. CDR3 DNA: TGTGCCAGCAGCCAAGTAAACACCGGGGAGCTGTTTTTT.

As for this clonotype: A single base separates this from a much larger clone, so it may be a read error. This chain joins TRBV5-6 and TRBJ1-2; unclear D gene. The CDR3 is 13 amino acids. V lost 4 bases to trimming and J lost 4 bases, with 11 bases between them. The germline CDR1 and CDR2 sequences are SGHDT and YYEEEE. CDR3 coding DNA: TGTGCCAGCAGCAGTCAGGTTTCCTATGGCTACACCTTC. It is translated as CASSSQVSYGYTF.

About this clonotype itself: The CDR3 ends on some other residue instead of the conserved phenylalanine or tryptophan, so this is likely a read error. No DNA is shown, since the ends of the CDR3 on it are uncertain; the CDR3 is the one TCRdb lists. V usage is TRBV6-4 and J usage is TRBJ2-1; TRBD2, the table's D call, lacks a check against the DNA. Germline loops: CDR1 MRHNA, CDR2 SNTAGT. The CDR3 extends over 17 residues, inclusive of both ends. Here the CDR3 reads CASSDSLRAGSLDEQTL.

This clonotype was detected ten times or more. The chain combines TRBV15 with TRBJ2-1; 9 bases align to TRBD2. The ends lost 0 bases at V and 5 bases at J; junction bases unmatched: 2. CDR1 is LNHNV and CDR2 is YYDKDF in the germline V gene (reference sequence). The CDR3 length is 15 residues. CDR3 in amino acids: CATSRDIAGDNEQFF. The CDR3 bases are TGTGCCACCAGCAGAGATATAGCGGGAGACAATGAGCAGTTCTTC.

This clonotype showed up many times. The genes are TRBV7-9 and TRBJ2-7, with 12 bases fitting TRBD2. The CDR3 contains 15 residues. Germline V gene data show CDR1 as SEHNR and CDR2 as FQNEAQ (reference sequence). V lost 4 bases and J lost 7; bases outside the gene matches: 8. CDR3 in DNA: TGTGCCAGCAGCTCACTAGCGGGGGGACTGGTGGAGCAGTACTTC. It translates to CASSSLAGGLVEQYF.

This clonotype was detected only a few times. A read error may explain this, as a much larger clone is one base away. V gene TRBV2 combines with J gene TRBJ1-2; a possible D gene is TRBD1 (5 bases). Per germline, CDR1 SNHLY and CDR2 FYNNEI. CDR3 length: 15 amino acids. DNA of the CDR3: TGTGCCACGACCCGTGAGGGGCAAACTAACTATGGCTACGCCTTC. This gives the protein CATTREGQTNYGYAF.

With respect to this clonotype: This could be a read error, since a much larger clone is one nucleotide away. The chain combines TRBV6-1 with TRBJ2-2, with D possibly being TRBD2 (5 bases). Per germline, CDR1 MNHNS and CDR2 SASEGT. This CDR3 comprises 11 residues. This CDR3 is CASSEGAEWEF. The CDR3 bases are TGTGCCAGCAGTGAAGGGGCAGAATGGGAGTTT.

This clonotype was found many times. The chain uses TRBV7-3 and TRBJ2-3; no clear D. Germline CDR1 is SGHTA and CDR2 is FQGTGA. Trimming cost V 0 bases and J 5 bases, with 3 bases left between them. The CDR3 runs 12 residues. The CDR3 nucleotides are TGTGCCAGCAGCTTAACAGAAGATACGCAGTATTTT. Translating gives CASSLTEDTQYF.

The chain recombines TRBV7-3 with TRBJ1-5, with TRBD1 matching 7 bases. This CDR3 is 16 amino acids long. CDR1 and CDR2 (germline): SGHTA, FQGTGA. V lost 4 bases to trimming and J lost 3 bases; unmatched junction nucleotides: 9. CDR3 nucleotide sequence: TGTGCCAGCAGCTCTCAACAGGGGCCTTACAATCAGCCCCAGCATTTT. Translating it yields CASSSQQGPYNQPQHF.

There are many counts of this clonotype. The gene calls are TRBV11-2 and TRBJ2-7; 10 bases match TRBD1. Germline V lookup: CDR1 SGHAT, CDR2 FQNNGV. This CDR3 contains 17 residues. Trimming at V came to 4 bases and at J to 3 bases, leaving 12 bases not matched to a gene. CDR3: CASSSKEGDRGVYEQYF. The CDR3 bases are TGTGCCAGCAGCTCAAAAGAGGGGGACAGGGGAGTCTACGAGCAGTACTTC. The complete variable domain, with remaining parts taken from reference TRBV11-2 and TRBJ2-7, reads EAGVAQSPRYKIIEKRQSVAFWCNPISGHATLYWYQQILGQGPKLLIQFQNNGVVDDSQLPKDRFSAERLKGVDSTLKIQPAKLEDSAVYLCASSSKEGDRGVYEQYFGPGTRLTVT.

The sample holds many counts of this clonotype. The chain employs TRBV10-3 and TRBJ2-1; D may match TRBD1 or TRBD2 (7 bases each). Germline lookup yields CDR1 ENHRY and CDR2 SYGVKD. The CDR3 is 16 amino acids. Trimming cost V 3 bases and J 2 bases, with 14 bases left between them. Here the CDR3 reads CAISEQTGRAYNEQFF. As DNA, the CDR3 is TGTGCCATCAGTGAACAGACAGGGAGGGCCTACAATGAGCAGTTCTTC.

This clonotype has a count of ten or more. The genes are TRBV20-1 and TRBJ1-2; TRBD1 matches 8 bases. The CDR3 contains 15 residues. Germline V gene sequence: CDR1 DFQATT, CDR2 SNEGSKA (reference sequence). The J segment lost 4 bases and the V segment lost 0 bases, leaving 7 bases of the junction unmatched. This CDR3 is CSARDQGARTYGYTF. CDR3 DNA sequence: TGCAGTGCTAGAGACCAGGGGGCCCGGACCTATGGCTACACCTTC.

The table lists this clonotype with many counts. The chain uses TRBV12-5 and TRBJ2-1; D unclear. V was pared by 1 base and J by 6 bases, with 4 bases between. The CDR3 sequence is 12 residues long. Germline assignment: CDR1 LGHNT and CDR2 FRNRAP. CDR3 DNA sequence: TGTGCTAGTGGTTTGGCCGTCAATGAGCAGTTCTTC. Protein product: CASGLAVNEQFF.

The CDR3 sequence is CAITQGQGNTEAFF. The CDR3 coding sequence is TGTGCCATCACCCAGGGACAGGGGAACACTGAAGCTTTCTTT. The chain carries TRBV10-3 and TRBJ1-1, with 9 bases matching TRBD1. Germline-derived CDR1 and CDR2 are ENHRY and SYGVKD. Trimming took 7 bases from V and 1 from J; bases not matched to a gene: 4. The CDR3 is 14 residues long.

The chain carries TRBV6-6 and TRBJ2-7; tentative D call: TRBD2 (5 bases). The germline V gene encodes CDR1 MNHNY and CDR2 SVGAGI (reference sequence). There are 12 residues in the CDR3. Trimming removed 5 bases at V and 3 bases at J, with 8 bases between. In nucleotides, the CDR3 is TGTGCCAGCAGTCACGGGAACTACGAGCAGTACTTC. It encodes CASSHGNYEQYF.

This rearrangement joins TRBV6-2 or TRBV6-3 to TRBJ2-5, with 7 bases matching TRBD2. The J call could be wrong; TRBJ2-7 is a better fit for the DNA end. Germline-derived CDR1 and CDR2 are MNHEY and SVGEGT. The CDR3 contains 14 residues. CDR3 DNA sequence: TGTGCCAGCAGACCCCGGGACTACTCCTACGAGCAGTACTTC. As protein: CASRPRDYSYEQYF.

The chain joins TRBV4-1 to TRBJ1-1; TRBD1 agrees at 8 bases. The CDR3 loop spans 15 amino acids. CDR1 is MGHRA, CDR2 YSYEKL, per germline. Trimming removed 3 bases from V and 5 bases from J; junction bases left unmatched: 8. CDR3 nucleotides: TGCGCCAGCAGCCACCCGGACAGGGAGGGTACTGAAGCTTTCTTT. It is translated as CASSHPDREGTEAFF.

CDR3 bases: TGTGCCAGCAGTTTCAGGGGGGGAGACTCTGGAAACACCATATATTTT. Translating gives CASSFRGGDSGNTIYF. The chain is built from TRBV12-3 or TRBV12-4 and TRBJ1-3; 7 positions match TRBD1. The CDR3 length is 16 residues. J lost 0 bases, V lost 3 bases, and 5 bases had no gene match.